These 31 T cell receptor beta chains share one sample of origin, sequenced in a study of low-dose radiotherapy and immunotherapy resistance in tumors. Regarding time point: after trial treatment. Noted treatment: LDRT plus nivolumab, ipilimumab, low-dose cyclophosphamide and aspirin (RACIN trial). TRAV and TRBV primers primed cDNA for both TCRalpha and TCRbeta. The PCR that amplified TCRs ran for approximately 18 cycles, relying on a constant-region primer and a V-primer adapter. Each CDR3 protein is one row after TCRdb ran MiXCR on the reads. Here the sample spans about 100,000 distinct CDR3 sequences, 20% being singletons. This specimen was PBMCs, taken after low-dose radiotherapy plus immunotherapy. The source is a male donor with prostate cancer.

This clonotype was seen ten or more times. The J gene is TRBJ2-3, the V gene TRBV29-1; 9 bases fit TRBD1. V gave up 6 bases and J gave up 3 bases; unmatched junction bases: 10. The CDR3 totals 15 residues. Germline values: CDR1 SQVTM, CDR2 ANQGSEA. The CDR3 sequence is CSVSPTGGVTDTQYF. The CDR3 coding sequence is TGCAGCGTATCACCGACAGGGGGTGTTACAGATACGCAGTATTTT.

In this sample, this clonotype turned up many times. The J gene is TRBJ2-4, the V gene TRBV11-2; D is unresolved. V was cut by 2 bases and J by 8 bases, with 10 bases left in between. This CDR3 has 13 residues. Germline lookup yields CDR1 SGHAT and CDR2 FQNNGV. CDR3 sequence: CASSLLNQDIQYF. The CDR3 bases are TGTGCCAGCAGCTTACTCAACCAGGACATTCAGTACTTC.

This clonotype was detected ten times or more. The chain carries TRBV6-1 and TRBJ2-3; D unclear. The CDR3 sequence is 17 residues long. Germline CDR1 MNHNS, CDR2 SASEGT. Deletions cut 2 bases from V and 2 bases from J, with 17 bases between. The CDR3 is CASSESYQHLTTDTQYF. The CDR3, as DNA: TGTGCCAGCAGTGAAAGCTATCAGCACCTAACCACAGATACGCAGTATTTT.

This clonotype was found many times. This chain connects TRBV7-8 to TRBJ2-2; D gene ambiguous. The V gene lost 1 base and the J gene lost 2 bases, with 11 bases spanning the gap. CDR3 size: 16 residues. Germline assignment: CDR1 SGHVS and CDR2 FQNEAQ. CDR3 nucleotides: TGTGCCAGCAGCTTAGAGCTGGTCACTAACACCGGGGAGCTGTTTTTT. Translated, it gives CASSLELVTNTGELFF.

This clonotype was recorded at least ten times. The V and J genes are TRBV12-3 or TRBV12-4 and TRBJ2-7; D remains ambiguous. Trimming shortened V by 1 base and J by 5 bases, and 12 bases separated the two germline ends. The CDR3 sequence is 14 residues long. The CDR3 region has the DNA TGTGCCAGCAGTTTAGGGACCGCCGACCACGAGCAGTACTTC. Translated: CASSLGTADHEQYF.

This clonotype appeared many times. The CDR3 sequence is CSVSGGLQETQYF. The CDR3 nucleotides read TGCAGCGTTAGCGGGGGGCTCCAAGAGACCCAGTACTTC. The chain has TRBV29-1 and TRBJ2-5; 9 nucleotides align to TRBD2. The trim removed 5 bases at V and 1 base at J, leaving 2 bases unmatched. This CDR3 is built from 13 residues. Germline values: CDR1 SQVTM, CDR2 ANQGSEA.

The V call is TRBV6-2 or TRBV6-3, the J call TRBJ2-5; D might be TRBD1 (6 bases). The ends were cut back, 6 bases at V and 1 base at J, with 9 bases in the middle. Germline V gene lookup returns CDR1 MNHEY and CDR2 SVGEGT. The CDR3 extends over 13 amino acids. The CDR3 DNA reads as TGTGCCAGCAGGTTACAGGGCCAAGAGACCCAGTACTTC. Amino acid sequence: CASRLQGQETQYF.

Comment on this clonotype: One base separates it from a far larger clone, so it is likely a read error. Here the CDR3 reads CASSFQDGSFGELFF. The CDR3 bases are TGTGCCAGCAGCTTCCAGGACGGAAGCTTCGGGGAGCTGTTTTTT. The chain links TRBV13 to TRBJ2-2; no definite D call. Per the germline V gene, CDR1 is PRHDT and CDR2 is FYEKMQ (reference sequence). The germline V and J ends were trimmed by 3 bases and 7 bases, with 15 bases remaining between them. The CDR3 is 15 residues long.

Here the CDR3 reads CASWGDRGHYGELFF. DNA for the CDR3: TGTGCCAGTTGGGGGGACAGGGGGCATTACGGGGAGCTGTTTTTT. The chain is built from TRBV19 and TRBJ2-2; 12 bases map to TRBD1. The CDR3 totals 15 residues. Germline CDR1 is LNHDA and CDR2 is SQIVND (reference sequence). Losses at the gene ends were 8 bases for V and 7 bases for J; bases not matched to a gene: 8.

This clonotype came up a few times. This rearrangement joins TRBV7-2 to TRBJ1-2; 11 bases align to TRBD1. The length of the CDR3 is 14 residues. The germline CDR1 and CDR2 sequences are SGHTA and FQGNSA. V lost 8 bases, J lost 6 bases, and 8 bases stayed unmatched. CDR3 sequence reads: CASESGQGADGYTF. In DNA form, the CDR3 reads TGTGCCAGCGAGTCCGGACAGGGGGCAGATGGCTACACCTTC. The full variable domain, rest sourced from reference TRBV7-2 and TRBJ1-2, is GAGVSQSPSNKVTEKGKDVELRCDPISGHTALYWYRQSLGQGLEFLIYFQGNSAPDKSGLPSDRFSAERTGGSVSTLTIQRTQQEDSAVYLCASESGQGADGYTFGSGTRLTVV.

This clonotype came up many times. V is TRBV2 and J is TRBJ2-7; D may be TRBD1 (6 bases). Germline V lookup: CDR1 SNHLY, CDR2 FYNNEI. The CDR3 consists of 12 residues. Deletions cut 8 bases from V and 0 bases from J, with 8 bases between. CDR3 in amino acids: CASQGPSYEQYF. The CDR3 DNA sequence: TGTGCCAGCCAGGGGCCCTCCTACGAGCAGTACTTC.

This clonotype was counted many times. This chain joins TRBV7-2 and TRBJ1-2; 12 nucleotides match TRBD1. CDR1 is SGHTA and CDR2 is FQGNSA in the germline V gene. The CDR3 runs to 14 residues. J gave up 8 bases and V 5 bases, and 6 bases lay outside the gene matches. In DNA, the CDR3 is TGTGCCAGCAGCCTGGGACAGGGGGCTCGGGGCTACACCTTC. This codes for CASSLGQGARGYTF. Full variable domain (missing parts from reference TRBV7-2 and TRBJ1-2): GAGVSQSPSNKVTEKGKDVELRCDPISGHTALYWYRQSLGQGLEFLIYFQGNSAPDKSGLPSDRFSAERTGGSVSTLTIQRTQQEDSAVYLCASSLGQGARGYTFGSGTRLTVV.

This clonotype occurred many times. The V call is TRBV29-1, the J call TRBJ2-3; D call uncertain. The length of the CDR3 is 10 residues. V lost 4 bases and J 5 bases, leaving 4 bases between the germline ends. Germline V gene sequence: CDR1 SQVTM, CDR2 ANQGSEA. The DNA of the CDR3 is TGCAGCGTTGGTCGAGATACGCAGTATTTT. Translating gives CSVGRDTQYF.

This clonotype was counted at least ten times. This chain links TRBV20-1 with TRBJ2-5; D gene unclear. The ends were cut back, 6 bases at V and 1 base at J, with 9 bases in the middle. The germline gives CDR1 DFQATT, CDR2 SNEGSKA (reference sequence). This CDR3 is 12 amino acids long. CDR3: CSAPRSQETQYF. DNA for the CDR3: TGCAGTGCGCCAAGGAGCCAAGAGACCCAGTACTTC.

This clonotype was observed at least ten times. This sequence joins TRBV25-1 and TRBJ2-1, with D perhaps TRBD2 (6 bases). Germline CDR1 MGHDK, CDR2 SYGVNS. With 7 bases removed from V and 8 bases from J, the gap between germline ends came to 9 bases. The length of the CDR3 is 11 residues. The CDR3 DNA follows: TGTGCCAGCAACTGGAGGGATGAGCAGTTCTTC. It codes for CASNWRDEQFF.

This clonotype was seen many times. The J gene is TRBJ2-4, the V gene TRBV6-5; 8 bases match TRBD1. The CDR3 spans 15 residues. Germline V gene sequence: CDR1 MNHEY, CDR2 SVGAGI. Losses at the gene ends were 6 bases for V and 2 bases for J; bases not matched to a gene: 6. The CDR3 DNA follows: TGTGCCAGCAGCCCCAGGGGGCTATCCAAAAACATTCAGTACTTC. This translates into CASSPRGLSKNIQYF.

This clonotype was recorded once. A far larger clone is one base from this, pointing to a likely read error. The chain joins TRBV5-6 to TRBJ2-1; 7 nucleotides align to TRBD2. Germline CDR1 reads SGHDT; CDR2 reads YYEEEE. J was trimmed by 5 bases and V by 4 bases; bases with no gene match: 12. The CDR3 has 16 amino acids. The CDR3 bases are TGTGCCAGCAGCCCCCCGGGACTAACGGTAGACAATGAGCAGTTCTTC. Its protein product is CASSPPGLTVDNEQFF.

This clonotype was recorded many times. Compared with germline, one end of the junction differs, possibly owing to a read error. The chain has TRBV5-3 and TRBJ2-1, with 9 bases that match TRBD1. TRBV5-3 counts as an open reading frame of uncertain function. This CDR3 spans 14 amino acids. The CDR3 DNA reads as TGTGCCAGCAGCTTGGGACAGGGCTACAATGAGCAGTTCTTC. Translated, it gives CASSLGQGYNEQFF.

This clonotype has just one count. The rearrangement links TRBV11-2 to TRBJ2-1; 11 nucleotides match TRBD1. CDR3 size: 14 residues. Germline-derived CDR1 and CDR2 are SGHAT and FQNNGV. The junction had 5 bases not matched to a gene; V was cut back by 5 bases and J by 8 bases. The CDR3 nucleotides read TGTGCCAGCAGCCAAGGGACAGGGGGATATGAGCAGTTCTTC. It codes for CASSQGTGGYEQFF.

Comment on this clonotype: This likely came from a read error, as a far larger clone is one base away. Written as DNA, the CDR3 is TGTGCCAGCAGCAAGACAGGGAACACTGAAGCTTTCTTT. It specifies CASSKTGNTEAFF. The genes are TRBV6-5 and TRBJ1-1; D might be TRBD1 (6 bases). Germline V gene lookup returns CDR1 MNHEY and CDR2 SVGAGI. V lost 6 bases to trimming and J lost 1 base, with 9 bases between them. This CDR3 is 13 amino acids long.

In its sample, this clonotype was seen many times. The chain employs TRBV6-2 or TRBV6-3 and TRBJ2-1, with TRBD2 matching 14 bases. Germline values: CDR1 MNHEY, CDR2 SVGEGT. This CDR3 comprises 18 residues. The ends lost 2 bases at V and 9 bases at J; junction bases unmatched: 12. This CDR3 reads CASSYPSGLAGGVVEQFF. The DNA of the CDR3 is TGTGCCAGCAGTTACCCCTCCGGACTAGCGGGGGGAGTTGTTGAGCAGTTCTTC.

This chain's CDR3 is CASPPPQGGNTEAFF. CDR3 bases: TGTGCCAGCCCCCCGCCACAGGGAGGGAACACTGAAGCTTTCTTT. The chain uses TRBV6-1 and TRBJ1-1, with D possibly being TRBD1 (6 bases). The CDR3 runs to 15 residues. Germline CDR1 reads MNHNS; CDR2 reads SASEGT. V was trimmed by 8 bases and J by 1 base, leaving 17 bases between them.

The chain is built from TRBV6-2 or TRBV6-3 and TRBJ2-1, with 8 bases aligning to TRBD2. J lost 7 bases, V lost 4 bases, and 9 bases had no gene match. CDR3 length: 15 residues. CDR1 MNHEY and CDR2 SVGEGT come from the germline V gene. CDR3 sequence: CASSSSPTSVNEQFF. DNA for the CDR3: TGTGCCAGCAGTTCATCTCCGACTAGCGTTAATGAGCAGTTCTTC.

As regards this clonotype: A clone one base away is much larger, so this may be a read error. In DNA, the CDR3 is TGTGCCAGCTTACCACCCGTCGGACGGCGGGGGGCCCCCTACGAGCAGTACTTC. Protein sequence: CASLPPVGRRGAPYEQYF. This chain uses TRBV18 with TRBJ2-7; 8 bases fit TRBD2. The CDR3 has 18 residues. Germline V gene lookup returns CDR1 KGHSH and CDR2 LQKENI.

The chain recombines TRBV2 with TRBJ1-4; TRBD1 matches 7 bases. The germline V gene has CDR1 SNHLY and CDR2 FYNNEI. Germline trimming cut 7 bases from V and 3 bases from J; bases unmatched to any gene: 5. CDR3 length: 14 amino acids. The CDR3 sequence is CASTAGGSNEKLFF. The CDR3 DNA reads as TGTGCCAGCACCGCAGGGGGATCTAATGAAAAACTGTTTTTT.

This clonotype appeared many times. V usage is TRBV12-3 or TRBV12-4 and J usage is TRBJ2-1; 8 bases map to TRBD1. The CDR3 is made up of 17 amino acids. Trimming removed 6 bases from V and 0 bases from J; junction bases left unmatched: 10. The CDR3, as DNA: TGTGCCAGCAGGACCGCCCGACAGGGGAGCTCCTACAATGAGCAGTTCTTC. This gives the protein CASRTARQGSSYNEQFF.

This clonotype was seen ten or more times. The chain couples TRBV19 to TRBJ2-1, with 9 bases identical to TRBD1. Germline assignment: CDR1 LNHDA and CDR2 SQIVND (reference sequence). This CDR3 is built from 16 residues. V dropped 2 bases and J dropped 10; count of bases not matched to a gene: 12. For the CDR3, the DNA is TGTGCCAGTAGTATACCCTCCGGGACAGGGCTGCGGGAGCAGTTCTTC. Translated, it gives CASSIPSGTGLREQFF.

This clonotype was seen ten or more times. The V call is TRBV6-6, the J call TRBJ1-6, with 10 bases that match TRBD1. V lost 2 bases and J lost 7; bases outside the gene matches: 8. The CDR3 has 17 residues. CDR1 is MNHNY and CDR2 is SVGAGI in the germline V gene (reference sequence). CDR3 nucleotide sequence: TGTGCCAGCAGTTACGTAGGGACAGGGGCTTACAATTCACCCCTCCACTTT. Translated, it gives CASSYVGTGAYNSPLHF.

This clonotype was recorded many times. CDR3 in DNA: TGTGCCAGCAGACCAGACAGGGACCTTACCTACGAGCAGTACTTC. Translating it yields CASRPDRDLTYEQYF. This rearrangement joins TRBV27 to TRBJ2-7; 7 nucleotides align to TRBD1. The trim removed 6 bases at V and 2 bases at J, leaving 10 bases unmatched. The CDR3 consists of 15 residues. The germline CDR1 and CDR2 sequences are MNHEY and SMNVEV (reference sequence).

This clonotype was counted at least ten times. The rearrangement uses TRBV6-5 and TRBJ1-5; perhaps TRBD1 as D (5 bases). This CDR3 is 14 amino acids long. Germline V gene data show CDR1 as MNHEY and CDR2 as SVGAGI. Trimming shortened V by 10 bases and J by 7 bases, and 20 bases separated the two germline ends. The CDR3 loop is CATWSRSRGQPQHF. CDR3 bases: TGTGCCACATGGTCCCGGTCCCGGGGGCAGCCCCAGCATTTT.

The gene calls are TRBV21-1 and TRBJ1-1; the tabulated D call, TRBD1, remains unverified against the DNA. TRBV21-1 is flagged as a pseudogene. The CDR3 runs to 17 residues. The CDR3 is CASSSRCPPNLNTEAFF. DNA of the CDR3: TGTGCCAGCAGCTCCCGATGCCCACCGAATCTGAACACTGAAGCTTTCTTT.